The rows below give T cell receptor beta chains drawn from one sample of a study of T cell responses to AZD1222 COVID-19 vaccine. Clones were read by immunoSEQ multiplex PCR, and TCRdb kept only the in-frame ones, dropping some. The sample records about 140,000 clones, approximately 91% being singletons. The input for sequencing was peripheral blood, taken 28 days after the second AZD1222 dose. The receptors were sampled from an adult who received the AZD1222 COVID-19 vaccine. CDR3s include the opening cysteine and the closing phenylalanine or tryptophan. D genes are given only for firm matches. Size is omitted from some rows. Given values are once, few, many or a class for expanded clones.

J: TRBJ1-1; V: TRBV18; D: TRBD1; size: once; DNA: TGTGCCAGCTCACCTGGACAGGGGGCGAACACTGAAGCTTTCTTT; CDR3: CASSPGQGANTEAFF
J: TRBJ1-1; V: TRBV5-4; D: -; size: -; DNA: TGTGCCAGCAGCCGAGGGGCGGCGAACACTGAAGCTTTCTTT; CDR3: CASSRGAANTEAFF
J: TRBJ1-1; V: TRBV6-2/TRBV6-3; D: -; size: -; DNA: TGTGCCAGCAGTTCACCCGGGGGGGCGCGGTTCGAAGCTTTCTTT; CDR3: CASSSPGGARFEAFF
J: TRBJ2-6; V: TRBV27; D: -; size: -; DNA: TGTGCCAGCAGTCAGATAGGTGCTGGGGCCAACGTCCTGACTTTC; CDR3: CASSQIGAGANVLTF
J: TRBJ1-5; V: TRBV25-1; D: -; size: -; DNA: TGTGCCAGCAGTGAGGGGGGGAGTCAGCCCCAGCATTTT; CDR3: CASSEGGSQPQHF
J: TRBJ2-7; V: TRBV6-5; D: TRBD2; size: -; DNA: TGTGCCATAGGACTAGCTCGGAACGAGCAGTACTTC; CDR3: CAIGLARNEQYF
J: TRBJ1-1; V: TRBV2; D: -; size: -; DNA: TGTGCCAGCAGTGACAGCCCCCTGAACACTGAAGCTTTCTTT; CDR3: CASSDSPLNTEAFF
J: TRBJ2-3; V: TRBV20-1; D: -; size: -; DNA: TGCAGTGCTAGTTCCGGACTTGATACGCAGTATTTT; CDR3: CSASSGLDTQYF
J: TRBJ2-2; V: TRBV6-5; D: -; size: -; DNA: TGTGCCAGCAGTTATTACAGGCGGTACACCGGGGAGCTGTTTTTT; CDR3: CASSYYRRYTGELFF
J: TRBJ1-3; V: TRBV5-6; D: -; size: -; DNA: TGTGCCAGCAGCCCAGCGCGGGACCACATACTAAACACCATATATTTT; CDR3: CASSPARDHILNTIYF
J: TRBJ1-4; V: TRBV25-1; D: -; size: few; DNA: TGTGCCAGCAGTGAATCTCGGGGGGGGAACGAAAAACTGTTTTTT; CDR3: CASSESRGGNEKLFF
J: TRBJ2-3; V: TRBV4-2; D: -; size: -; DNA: TGTGCCAGCAGCCAAGCAAACTTAGATACGCAGTATTTT; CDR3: CASSQANLDTQYF
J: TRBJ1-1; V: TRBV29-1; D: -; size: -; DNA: TGCAGCGTTCAGGGTTGGAACACTGAAGCTTTCTTT; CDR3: CSVQGWNTEAFF
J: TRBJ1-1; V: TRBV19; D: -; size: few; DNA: TGTGCCAGTACTCTTGATTTCGGAGGGGGCACTGAAGCTTTCTTT; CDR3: CASTLDFGGGTEAFF
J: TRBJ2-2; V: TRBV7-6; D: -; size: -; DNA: TGTGCCAGCAGCTCCCTACAGGGCGCCGGGGAGCTGTTTTTT; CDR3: CASSSLQGAGELFF
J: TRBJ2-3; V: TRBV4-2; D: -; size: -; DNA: TGTGCCAGCAGCCCAGTCCAGGGGCCCCAAGCAGATACGCAGTATTTT; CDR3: CASSPVQGPQADTQYF
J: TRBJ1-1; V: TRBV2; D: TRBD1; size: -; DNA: TGTGCCAGCAGAGATACAGGGGGGACCACTGAAGCTTTCTTT; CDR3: CASRDTGGTTEAFF
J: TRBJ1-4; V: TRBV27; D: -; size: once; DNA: TGTGCCAGCAGCGAGGGGGGGACAACTAATGAAAAACTGTTTTTT; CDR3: CASSEGGTTNEKLFF
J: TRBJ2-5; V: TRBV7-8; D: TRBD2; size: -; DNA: TGTGCCAGCAGCCCCATTCTAGCGGGGGGGCCTAAGGAGACCCAGTACTTC; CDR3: CASSPILAGGPKETQYF
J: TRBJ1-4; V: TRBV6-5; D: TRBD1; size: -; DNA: TGTGCCAGCAGTTACTCAGGGACAGCAACTAATGAAAAACTGTTTTTT; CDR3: CASSYSGTATNEKLFF
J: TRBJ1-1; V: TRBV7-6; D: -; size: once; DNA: TGTGCCAGCAGCCCCGGGGGGGCTGGGGCTTTCTTT; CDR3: CASSPGGAGAFF
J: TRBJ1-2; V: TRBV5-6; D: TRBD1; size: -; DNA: TGTGCCAGCAGCACACCGGGACAGGCCTATGGCTACACCTTC; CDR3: CASSTPGQAYGYTF
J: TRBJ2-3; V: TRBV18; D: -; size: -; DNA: TGTGCCAGCTCACCCGGAGATACGCAGTATTTT; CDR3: CASSPGDTQYF
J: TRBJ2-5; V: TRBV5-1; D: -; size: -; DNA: TGCGCCAGCAGCTTGTTACTAGAAGAGACCCAGTACTTC; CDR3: CASSLLLEETQYF
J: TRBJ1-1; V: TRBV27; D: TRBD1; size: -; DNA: TGTGCCAGCAGTTGGGGACAGGGGGCCGCTGGTGGTAAAGCTTTCTTT; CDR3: CASSWGQGAAGGKAFF
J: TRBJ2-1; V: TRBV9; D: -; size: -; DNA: TGTGCCAGCAGCCTTACTACTGAGCAGTTCTTC; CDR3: CASSLTTEQFF
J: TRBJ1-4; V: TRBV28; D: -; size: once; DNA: TGTGCCAGCAGTTCCCCAGATGAAAAACTGTTTTTT; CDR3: CASSSPDEKLFF
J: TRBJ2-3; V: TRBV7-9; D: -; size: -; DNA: TGTGCCAGCTATGAGGGGGGACTCCGATTCACAGATACGCAGTATTTT; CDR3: CASYEGGLRFTDTQYF
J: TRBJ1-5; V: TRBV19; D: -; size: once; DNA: TGTGCCAGTAGTATAGATCGGGGTAGGGGCAATAGCAATCAGCCCCAGCATTTT; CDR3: CASSIDRGRGNSNQPQHF